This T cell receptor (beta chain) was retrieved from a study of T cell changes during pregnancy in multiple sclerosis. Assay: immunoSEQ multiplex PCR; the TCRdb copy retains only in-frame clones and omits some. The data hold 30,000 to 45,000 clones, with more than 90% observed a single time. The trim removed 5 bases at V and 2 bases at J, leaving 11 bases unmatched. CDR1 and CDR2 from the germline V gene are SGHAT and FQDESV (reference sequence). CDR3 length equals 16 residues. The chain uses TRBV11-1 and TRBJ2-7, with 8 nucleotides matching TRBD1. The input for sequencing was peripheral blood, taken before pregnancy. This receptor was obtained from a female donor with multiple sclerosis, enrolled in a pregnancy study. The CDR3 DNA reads TGTGCCAGCAGCACCAGTAGGACAGGGAACCCCTACGAGCAGTACTTC. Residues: CASSTSRTGNPYEQYF.